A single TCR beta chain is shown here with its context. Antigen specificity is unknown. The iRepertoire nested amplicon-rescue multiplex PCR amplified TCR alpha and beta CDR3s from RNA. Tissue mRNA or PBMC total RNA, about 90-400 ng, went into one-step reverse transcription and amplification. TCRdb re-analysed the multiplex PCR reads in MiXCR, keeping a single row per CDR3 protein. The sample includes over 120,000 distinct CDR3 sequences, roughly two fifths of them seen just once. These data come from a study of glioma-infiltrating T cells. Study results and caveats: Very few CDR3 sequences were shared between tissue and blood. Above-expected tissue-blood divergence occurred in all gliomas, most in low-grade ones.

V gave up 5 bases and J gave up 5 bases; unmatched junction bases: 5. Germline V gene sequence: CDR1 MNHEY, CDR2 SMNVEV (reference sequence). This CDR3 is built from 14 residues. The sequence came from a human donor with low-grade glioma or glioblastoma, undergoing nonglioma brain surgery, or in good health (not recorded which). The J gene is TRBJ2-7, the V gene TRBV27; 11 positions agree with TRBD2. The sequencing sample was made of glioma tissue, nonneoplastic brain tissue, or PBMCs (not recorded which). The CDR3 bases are TGTGCCAGCAGTACCAGACTAGCGGGAAACGAGCAGTACTTC. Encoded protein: CASSTRLAGNEQYF.